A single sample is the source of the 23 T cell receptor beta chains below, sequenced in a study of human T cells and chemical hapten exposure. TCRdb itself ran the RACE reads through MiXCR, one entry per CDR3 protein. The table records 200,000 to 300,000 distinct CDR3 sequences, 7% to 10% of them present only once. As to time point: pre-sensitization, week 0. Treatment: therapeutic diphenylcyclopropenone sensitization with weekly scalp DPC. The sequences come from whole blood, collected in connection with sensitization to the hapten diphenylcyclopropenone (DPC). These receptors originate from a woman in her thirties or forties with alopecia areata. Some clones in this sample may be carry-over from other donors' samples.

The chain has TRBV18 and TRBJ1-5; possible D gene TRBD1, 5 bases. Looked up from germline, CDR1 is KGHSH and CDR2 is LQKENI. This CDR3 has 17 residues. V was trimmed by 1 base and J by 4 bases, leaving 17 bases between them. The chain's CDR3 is CASSPLGWQGSNQPQHF. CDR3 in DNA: TGTGCCAGCTCACCACTCGGTTGGCAGGGTAGTAATCAGCCCCAGCATTTT.

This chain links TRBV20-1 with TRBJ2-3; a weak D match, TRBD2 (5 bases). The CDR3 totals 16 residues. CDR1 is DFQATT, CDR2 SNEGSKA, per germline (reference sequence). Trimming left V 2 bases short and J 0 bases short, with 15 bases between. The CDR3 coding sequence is TGCAGTGCTAGACTACCACCCGGCGGGAGCACAGATACGCAGTATTTT. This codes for CSARLPPGGSTDTQYF.

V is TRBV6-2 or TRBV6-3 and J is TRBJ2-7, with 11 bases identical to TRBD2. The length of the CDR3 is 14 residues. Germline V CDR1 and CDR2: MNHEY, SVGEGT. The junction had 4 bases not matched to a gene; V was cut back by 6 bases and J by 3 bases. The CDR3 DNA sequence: TGTGCCAGCAGCCCGACTAGCGGGATCTACGAGCAGTACTTC. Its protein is CASSPTSGIYEQYF.

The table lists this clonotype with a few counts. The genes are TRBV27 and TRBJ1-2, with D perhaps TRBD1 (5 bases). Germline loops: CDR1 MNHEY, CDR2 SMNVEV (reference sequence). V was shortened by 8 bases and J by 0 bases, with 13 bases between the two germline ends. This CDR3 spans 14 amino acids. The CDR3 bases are TGTGCCAGCCGGGGACGGAGAGCTAACTATGGCTACACCTTC. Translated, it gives CASRGRRANYGYTF.

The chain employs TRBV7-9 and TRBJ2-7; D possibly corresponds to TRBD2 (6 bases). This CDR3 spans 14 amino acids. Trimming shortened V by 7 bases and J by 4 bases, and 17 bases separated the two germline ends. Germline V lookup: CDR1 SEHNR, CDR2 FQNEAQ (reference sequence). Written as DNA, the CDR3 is TGTGCCAGCACCCCCCGGTTGGGGGGATACGAGCAGTACTTC. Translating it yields CASTPRLGGYEQYF.

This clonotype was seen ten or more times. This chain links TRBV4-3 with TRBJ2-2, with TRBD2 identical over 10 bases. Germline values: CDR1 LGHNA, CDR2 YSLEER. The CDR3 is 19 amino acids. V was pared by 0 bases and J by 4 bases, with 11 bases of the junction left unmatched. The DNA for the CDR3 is TGCGCCAGCAGCCAAGATAGGCTAGCGGGAGTTCGAATCACCGGGGAGCTGTTTTTT. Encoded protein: CASSQDRLAGVRITGELFF.

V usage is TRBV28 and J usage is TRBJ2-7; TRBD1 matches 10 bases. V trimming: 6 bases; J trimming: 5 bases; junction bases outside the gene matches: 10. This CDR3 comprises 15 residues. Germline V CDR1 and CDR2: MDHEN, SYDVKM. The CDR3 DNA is TGTGCCAGCAGCACTTCCGGGACAGGGGTCCACGAGCAGTACTTC. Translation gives CASSTSGTGVHEQYF. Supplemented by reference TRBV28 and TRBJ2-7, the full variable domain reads DVKVTQSSRYLVKRTGEKVFLECVQDMDHENMFWYRQDPGLGLRLIYFSYDVKMKEKGDIPEGYSVSREKKERFSLILESASTNQTSMYLCASSTSGTGVHEQYFGPGTRLTVT.

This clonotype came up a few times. DNA for the CDR3: TGCGCCAGCAGCCAAGGCCAGCCCCGCGCTGAAGCTTTCTTT. This encodes CASSQGQPRAEAFF. The V call is TRBV4-1, the J call TRBJ1-1; no clear D gene. Germline-derived CDR1 and CDR2 are MGHRA and YSYEKL. The CDR3 spans 14 residues. The ends were cut back, 1 base at V and 6 bases at J, with 12 bases in the middle.

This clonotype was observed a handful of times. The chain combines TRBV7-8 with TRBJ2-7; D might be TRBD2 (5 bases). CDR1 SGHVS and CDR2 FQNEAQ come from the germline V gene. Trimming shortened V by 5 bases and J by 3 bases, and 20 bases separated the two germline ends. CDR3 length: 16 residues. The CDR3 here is CASSVDRGKGYYEQYF. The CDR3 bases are TGTGCCAGCAGCGTAGACCGGGGAAAGGGATACTACGAGCAGTACTTC. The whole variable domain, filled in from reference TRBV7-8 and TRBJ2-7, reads GAGVSQSPRYKVAKRGQDVALRCDPISGHVSLFWYQQALGQGPEFLTYFQNEAQLDKSGLPSDRFFAERPEGSVSTLKIQRTQQEDSAVYLCASSVDRGKGYYEQYFGPGTRLTVT.

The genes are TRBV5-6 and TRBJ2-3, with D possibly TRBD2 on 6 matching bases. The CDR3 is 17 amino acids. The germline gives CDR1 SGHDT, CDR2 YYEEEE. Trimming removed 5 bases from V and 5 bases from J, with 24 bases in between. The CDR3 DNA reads TGTGCCAGCAGGTGGCGGTCTCCGGCGGGAATGATAGATACGCAGTATTTT. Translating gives CASRWRSPAGMIDTQYF.

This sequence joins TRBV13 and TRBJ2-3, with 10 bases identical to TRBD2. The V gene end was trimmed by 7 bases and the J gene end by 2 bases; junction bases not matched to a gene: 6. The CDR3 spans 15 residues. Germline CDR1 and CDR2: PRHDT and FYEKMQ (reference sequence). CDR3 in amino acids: CASTQAGGPTDTQYF. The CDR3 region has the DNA TGTGCCAGCACCCAAGCGGGAGGGCCCACAGATACGCAGTATTTT.

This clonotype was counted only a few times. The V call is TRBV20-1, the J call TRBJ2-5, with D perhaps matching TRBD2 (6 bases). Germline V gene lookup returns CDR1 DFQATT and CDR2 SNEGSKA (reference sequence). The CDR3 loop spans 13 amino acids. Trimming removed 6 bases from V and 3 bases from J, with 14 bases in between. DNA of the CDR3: TGCAGTGCCCTGGGGTGGGGGGAAGAGACCCAGTACTTC. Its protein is CSALGWGEETQYF.

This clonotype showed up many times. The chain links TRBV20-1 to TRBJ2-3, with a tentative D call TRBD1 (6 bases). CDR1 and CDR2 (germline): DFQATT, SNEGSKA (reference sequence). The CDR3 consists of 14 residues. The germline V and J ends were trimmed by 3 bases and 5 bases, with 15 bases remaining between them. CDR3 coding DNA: TGCAGTGCTAGGGGGCCAGGGGATATAGATACGCAGTATTTT. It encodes CSARGPGDIDTQYF.

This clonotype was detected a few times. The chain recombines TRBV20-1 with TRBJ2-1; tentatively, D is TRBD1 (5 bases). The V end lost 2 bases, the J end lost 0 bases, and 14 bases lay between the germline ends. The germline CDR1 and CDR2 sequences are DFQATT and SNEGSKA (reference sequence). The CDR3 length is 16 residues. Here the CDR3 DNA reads TGCAGTGCTAGATGGGCAGGGCTGAGCTCCTACAATGAGCAGTTCTTC. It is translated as CSARWAGLSSYNEQFF.

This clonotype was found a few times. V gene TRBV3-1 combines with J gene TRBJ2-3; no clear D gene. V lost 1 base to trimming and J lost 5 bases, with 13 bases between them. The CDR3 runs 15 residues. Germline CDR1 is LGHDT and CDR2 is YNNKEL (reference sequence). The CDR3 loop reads CASSQAPRGIDTQYF. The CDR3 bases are TGTGCCAGCAGCCAAGCACCCAGAGGCATAGATACGCAGTATTTT.

The chain's CDR3 is CASSLVGYTEAFF. The CDR3 nucleotides are TGCGCCAGCAGCTTGGTAGGGTACACTGAAGCTTTCTTT. This rearrangement joins TRBV5-1 to TRBJ1-1, with D unclear. CDR3 length: 13 residues. The V gene's germline CDR1 is SGHRS and CDR2 YFSETQ. Trimming took off 0 bases at V and 3 bases at J, with 6 bases between the two ends.

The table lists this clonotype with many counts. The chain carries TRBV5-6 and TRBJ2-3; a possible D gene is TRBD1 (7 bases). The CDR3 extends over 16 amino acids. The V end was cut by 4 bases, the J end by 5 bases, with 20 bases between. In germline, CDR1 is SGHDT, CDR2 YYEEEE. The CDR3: CASSRIRGVYEDTQYF. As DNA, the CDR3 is TGTGCCAGCAGCCGGATCAGGGGGGTGTATGAAGATACGCAGTATTTT.

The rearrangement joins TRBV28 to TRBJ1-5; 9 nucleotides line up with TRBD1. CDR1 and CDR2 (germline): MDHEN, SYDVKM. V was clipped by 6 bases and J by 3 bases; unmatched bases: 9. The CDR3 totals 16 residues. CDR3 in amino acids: CASRAGQGRFNQPQHF. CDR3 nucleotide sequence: TGTGCCAGCAGGGCCGGACAGGGGCGATTCAATCAGCCCCAGCATTTT.

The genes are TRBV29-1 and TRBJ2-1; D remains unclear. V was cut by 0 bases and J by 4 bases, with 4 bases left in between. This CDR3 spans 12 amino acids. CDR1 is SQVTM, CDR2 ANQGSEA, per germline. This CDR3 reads CSVEERYNEQFF. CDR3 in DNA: TGCAGCGTTGAAGAGCGGTACAATGAGCAGTTCTTC.

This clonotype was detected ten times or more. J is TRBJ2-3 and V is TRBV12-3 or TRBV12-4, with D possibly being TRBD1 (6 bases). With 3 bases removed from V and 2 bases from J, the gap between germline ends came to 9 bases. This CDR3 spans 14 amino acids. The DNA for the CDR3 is TGTGCCAGCAGTTTGGACAGAAACACAGATACGCAGTATTTT. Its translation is CASSLDRNTDTQYF.

The chain's CDR3 is CASRDDRDLRTGELFF. In DNA form, the CDR3 reads TGTGCCAGCAGGGATGACAGGGATTTGAGGACCGGGGAGCTGTTTTTT. The chain recombines TRBV6-5 with TRBJ2-2; 7 bases line up with TRBD1. V trimming: 6 bases; J trimming: 5 bases; junction bases outside the gene matches: 12. This CDR3 has 16 residues. Germline V gene lookup returns CDR1 MNHEY and CDR2 SVGAGI.

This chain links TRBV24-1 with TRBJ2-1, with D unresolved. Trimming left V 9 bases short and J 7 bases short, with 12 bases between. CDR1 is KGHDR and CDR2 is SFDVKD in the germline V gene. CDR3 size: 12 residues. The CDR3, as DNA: TGTGCCACCCATTCGAATGAGAATGAGCAGTTCTTC. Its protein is CATHSNENEQFF.

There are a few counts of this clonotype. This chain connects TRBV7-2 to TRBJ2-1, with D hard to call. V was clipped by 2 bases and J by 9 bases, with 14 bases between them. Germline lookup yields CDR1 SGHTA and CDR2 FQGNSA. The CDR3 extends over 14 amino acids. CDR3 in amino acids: CASSLPYGQGEQFF. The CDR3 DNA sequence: TGTGCCAGCAGCTTACCGTACGGGCAAGGTGAGCAGTTCTTC.